This is a list of T cell receptor beta chains from one sample in a study of shared clonotypes between healthy human individuals. The data were produced by immunoSEQ multiplex PCR, yet TCRdb's version contains in-frame clones alone and is incomplete. Altogether hundreds of thousands of clones are present, 92% being singletons, with the ten largest covering more than 20%. The sequencing sample was made of naive CD8+ T cells sorted from blood. These receptors came from a man aged 25-40 years in good health. Both conserved end residues are part of each CDR3. A D gene is named only where the DNA matches it firmly.

J	D	V	DNA	CDR3
TRBJ2-7	NA	TRBV15	TGTGCCACCAGTATGACCGTCTCCTACGAGCAGTACTTC	CATSMTVSYEQYF
TRBJ1-2	NA	TRBV21-1	TGTGCCAGCAGCTCCCGACAGGGGGGAGCCGACACCTTC	CASSSRQGGADTF
TRBJ2-1	TRBD2	TRBV4-1	TGCGCCAGCAGCCAAGATCCTTCCAGCGGGATTAACAATGAGCAGTTCTTC	CASSQDPSSGINNEQFF
TRBJ2-3	NA	TRBV18	TGTGCCAGCTCACCGACCGGGAGAGATACGCAGTATTTT	CASSPTGRDTQYF
TRBJ2-3	TRBD2	TRBV7-9	TGTGCCAGCAGCGGACTAGCGGGAGTCTCAGATACGCAGTATTTT	CASSGLAGVSDTQYF
TRBJ2-7	TRBD2	TRBV4-1	TGCGCCAGCAGCCAAGATCCGGGGGGGGCTTACGAGCAGTACTTC	CASSQDPGGAYEQYF
TRBJ2-7	TRBD2	TRBV29-1	TGCAGCGTAGGGACTAGCGGGATCAACGAGCAGTACTTC	CSVGTSGINEQYF
TRBJ2-3	NA	TRBV6-5	TGTGCCAGCAGTTACGGGACGAGAGCTAGCACAGATACGCAGTATTTT	CASSYGTRASTDTQYF
TRBJ2-5	TRBD1	TRBV12-5	TGTGCTAGTGGTGACCCTAGCGCCGGGACAGGCCGGGAGACCCAGTACTTC	CASGDPSAGTGRETQYF
TRBJ2-5	NA	TRBV2	TGTGCCAGCAGTGTGGGGCTAACCATGGTGACGACCCAGTACTTC	CASSVGLTMVTTQYF
TRBJ1-5	NA	TRBV2	TGTGCCAGCAGGGAGCGATTCTGGGGGCCCCAGCATTTT	CASRERFWGPQHF